Listed below are T cell receptor beta chains from one sample, sequenced in a study of long-term antiretroviral therapy in people with HIV. The assay was immunoSEQ multiplex PCR, and TCRdb's table has in-frame clones only and misses some. The table includes under 13,000 clones, around 81% detected once. The starting material was unsorted PBMCs, obtained 1.8 years after starting antiretroviral therapy. These receptors were obtained from a man aged 35 to 55 with HIV. CDR3s include the opening cysteine and the closing phenylalanine or tryptophan. D genes are given only for firm matches. Size is omitted from some rows. Given values are once, few, many or a class for expanded clones.

NA NA TRBJ1-5 TRBV28 TGTGCCAGCCCCCAGTACCGGGGGGGGCCCCAGCATTTT CASPQYRGGPQHF
NA NA TRBJ1-4 TRBV6-1 TGTGCCAGCAGGGTAGGGCAGGGTGAAAAACTGTTTTTT CASRVGQGEKLFF
NA NA TRBJ2-1 TRBV6-4 TGTGCCAGCAGTGATCTAGGTGCCGCCAATGAGCAGTTCTTC CASSDLGAANEQFF
NA TRBD2 TRBJ2-5 TRBV18 TGTGCCAGCTCGCCCGTCGGCGGGGGTGAGACCCAGTACTTC CASSPVGGGETQYF
NA TRBD2 TRBJ2-7 TRBV6-6 TGTGCCAGCAGTTATCCGGGGGGCTACGAGCAGTACTTC CASSYPGGYEQYF
NA NA TRBJ1-5 TRBV14 TGTGCCAGCAGCCTTACAGGGAATTCGCCCCAGCATTTT CASSLTGNSPQHF
few NA TRBJ2-1 TRBV7-3 TGTGCCAGCAGCCCCATTACCTCTAATGAGCAGTTCTTC CASSPITSNEQFF
NA NA TRBJ1-2 TRBV7-3 TGTGCCAGCAGCCCTAAGGGTCCTTTTGAGCGAGGCTACACCTTC CASSPKGPFERGYTF
NA NA TRBJ1-3 TRBV5-1 TGCGCCAGCAGCTTGGTTGGCCGGATTAGTGGAAACACCATATATTTT CASSLVGRISGNTIYF
NA NA TRBJ2-2 TRBV4-1 TGCGCCAGCAGCCAAGAGTGGACCAACACCGGGGAGCTGTTTTTT CASSQEWTNTGELFF
NA TRBD2 TRBJ2-1 TRBV9 TGTGCCAGCAGCCCCCGACTAGCGGGAGGCTACAATGAGCAGTTCTTC CASSPRLAGGYNEQFF
NA TRBD2 TRBJ2-7 TRBV6-5 TGTGCCAGCAGTTACTCGAATAGCGGGACTCACGAGCAGTACTTC CASSYSNSGTHEQYF
large TRBD2 TRBJ2-1 TRBV9 TGTGCCAGCAGCGTAGGAGCGGGAGCAGTCAATGAGCAGTTCTTC CASSVGAGAVNEQFF
NA NA TRBJ1-6 TRBV4-1 TGCGCCAGCAGCGGAAATTGGGGGGGAGCGAATTCACCCCTCCACTTT CASSGNWGGANSPLHF
NA NA TRBJ1-3 TRBV10-3 TGTGCCATCAGTGAGTTGGACAGCTCTAATTTTATCTCTGGAAACACCATATATTTT CAISELDSSNFISGNTIYF
NA TRBD1 TRBJ2-5 TRBV28 TGTGCCAGCAAAACACCGGGACAGCAAGAGACCCAGTACTTC CASKTPGQQETQYF
NA TRBD1 TRBJ2-7 TRBV2 TGTGCCAGCAGTGACACGGGACAGACTTACGAGCAGTACTTC CASSDTGQTYEQYF
NA TRBD1 TRBJ1-2 TRBV5-4 TGTGCCAGCAGCTTGGACCCAACAGGGGGAGGCGGCTACACCTTC CASSLDPTGGGGYTF
NA NA TRBJ2-6 TRBV7-3 TGTGCCAGCAGCTTAATTCCGGTTTCATACTCTGGGGCCAACGTCCTGACTTTC CASSLIPVSYSGANVLTF
NA NA TRBJ2-7 TRBV29-1 TGCAGCGTTGGTCAAGGGGGGCCCTACGAGCAGTACTTC CSVGQGGPYEQYF
NA NA TRBJ1-4 TRBV9 TGTGCCAGCAGCGTAGAAGGCAGGGCTAATGAAAAACTGTTTTTT CASSVEGRANEKLFF
NA NA TRBJ2-3 TRBV4-1 TGCGCCAGCAGCCAGCCGGCAACAGGGTTCTCTACGCAGTATTTT CASSQPATGFSTQYF
NA NA TRBJ1-1 TRBV19 TGTGCCAGTAGTATAGACCTCAACACTGAAGCTTTCTTT CASSIDLNTEAFF
NA NA TRBJ2-3 TRBV7-2 TGTGCCAGCAGCCATTACAGGGAAGGAACAGATACGCAGTATTTT CASSHYREGTDTQYF
NA NA TRBJ1-3 TRBV4-3 TGCGCCAGCAGCCAAGGCGGACTCTCTGGAAACACCATATATTTT CASSQGGLSGNTIYF
NA NA TRBJ1-2 TRBV7-2 TGTGCCAGCAGCTTAGACTTCTTGGTTTCGGGACGGGACTACTACACCTTC CASSLDFLVSGRDYYTF
NA NA TRBJ2-3 TRBV6-5 TGTGCCAGCAGTTACTCCTCGGGACACTACACAGATACGCAGTATTTT CASSYSSGHYTDTQYF